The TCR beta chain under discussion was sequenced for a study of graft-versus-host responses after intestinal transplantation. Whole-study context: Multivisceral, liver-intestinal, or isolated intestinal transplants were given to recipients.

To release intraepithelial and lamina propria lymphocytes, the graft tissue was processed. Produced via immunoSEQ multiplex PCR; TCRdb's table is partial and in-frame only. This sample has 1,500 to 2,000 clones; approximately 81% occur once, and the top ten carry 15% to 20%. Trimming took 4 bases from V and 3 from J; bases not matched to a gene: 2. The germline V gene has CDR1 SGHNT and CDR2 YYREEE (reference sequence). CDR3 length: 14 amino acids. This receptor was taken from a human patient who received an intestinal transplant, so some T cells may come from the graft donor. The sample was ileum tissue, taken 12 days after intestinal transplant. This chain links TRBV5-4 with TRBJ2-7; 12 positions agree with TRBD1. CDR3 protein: CASSRDRGRYEQYF. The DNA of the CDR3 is TGTGCCAGCAGCAGGGACAGGGGGCGCTACGAGCAGTACTTC. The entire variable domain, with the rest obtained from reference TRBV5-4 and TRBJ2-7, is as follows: ETGVTQSPTHLIKTRGQQVTLRCSSQSGHNTVSWYQQALGQGPQFIFQYYREEENGRGNFPPRFSGLQFPNYSSELNVNALELDDSALYLCASSRDRGRYEQYFGPGTRLTVT.